The sequence of this T cell receptor beta chain was determined in a study of cytomegalovirus exposure and HLA in healthy donors. The wider study: An early data release held some 85 million unique TCRs from HLA-typed donors.

Study-level findings and limits: Fewer N-insertions (relative to the approximately 700-donor mean) were reportedly seen in an Asian-associated ancestry cluster in a later analysis. According to a later analysis, most TCR beta chains associated with CMV appeared HLA-restricted. For cytomegalovirus status, the classifier reportedly gave diagnoses with high specificity and sensitivity.

As to this clone: Its antigen is still unknown.

PCR amplification relied on 60 Vbeta primers (plus 13 Jbeta primers). Profiled with immunoSEQ multiplex PCR; TCRdb holds only in-frame clones, not every one. The data show about 160,000 clones, with roughly 80% seen just once and roughly 6.2% held by the top ten. This CDR3 region has 14 residues. From germline, CDR1 is SQVTM and CDR2 ANQGSEA. V lost 7 bases to trimming and J lost 3 bases, with 13 bases between them. The chain carries TRBV29-1 and TRBJ2-6; D gene ambiguous. This receptor was obtained from a male donor in good health and CMV-seropositive. Sequencing was done on a sample of PBMCs. The DNA of the CDR3 is TGCAGCGCCGAGGTATTGCGTGGGGCCAACGTCCTGACTTTC. Its protein product is CSAEVLRGANVLTF.